This T cell receptor beta chain was identified during a study of identical twins. Whole-study findings and limits: Beta clonotypes that were abundant in cord blood contained fewer insertions, a pattern absent from memory repertoires.

On this clonotype: The antigen remains undetermined.

cDNA carried unique molecular identifiers, and a universal primer site was added by template switching. TCRdb re-analysed the 5' RACE reads in MiXCR, keeping a single row per CDR3 protein. The sample includes more than 200,000 distinct CDR3 sequences, over 13% of them seen just once. Trimming cost V 5 bases and J 5 bases; bases outside gene matches: 8. This CDR3 is 15 amino acids long. The germline V gene encodes CDR1 LGHNT and CDR2 FRNRAP. Specimen: memory (CD45RO+) T cells sorted from blood. This TCR was recovered from a woman between 18 and 30 years old in good health. The chain couples TRBV12-5 to TRBJ1-1, with 10 bases aligning to TRBD1. CDR3 sequence reads: CASGPGQGRWTEAFF. In DNA form, the CDR3 reads TGTGCTAGTGGTCCGGGACAGGGGAGGTGGACTGAAGCTTTCTTT.